The 23 T cell receptor beta chains below all came from one sample that was sequenced in a study of neurological immune-mediated disorders. MiXCR, applied by TCRdb to the 5' RACE reads, yields one record per CDR3 protein. The data show about 74,000 distinct CDR3 sequences, approximately 5.2% seen once. Sequences were obtained from PBMCs. Receptors originate from a man aged 18 to 29 with multiple sclerosis.

Concerning this clonotype: At one of its ends the junction is not consistent with the germline gene, which may arise from a read error. The chain has TRBV5-1 and TRBJ1-5, with TRBD1 identical over 12 bases. CDR1 is SGHRS and CDR2 is YFSETQ in the germline V gene. The CDR3 has 15 residues. CDR3 bases: TGCGCCAGCAGCCTGGGGACAGGGGGCAATCAGCCCCAGAATTTT. Amino acids: CASSLGTGGNQPQNF.

This clonotype was seen at least ten times. The V gene is TRBV5-1, the J gene TRBJ2-2; the D gene is possibly TRBD1 (6 bases). V was trimmed by 4 bases and J by 6 bases, leaving 13 bases between them. The germline V gene encodes CDR1 SGHRS and CDR2 YFSETQ. CDR3 length: 14 amino acids. The CDR3 nucleotides read TGCGCCAGCAGCCCTCTCCCAGGGGCCGGGGAGCTGTTTTTT. Translated: CASSPLPGAGELFF.

This clonotype has at least ten counts. The chain is built from TRBV29-1 and TRBJ2-3; D remains unclear. CDR3 length: 12 amino acids. V shed 7 bases and J shed 1 base, with 9 bases lying between them. Germline V lookup: CDR1 SQVTM, CDR2 ANQGSEA. Here the CDR3 DNA reads TGCAGCGCTTGGAGCCGCACAGATACGCAGTATTTT. Amino acid sequence: CSAWSRTDTQYF.

The chain couples TRBV4-2 to TRBJ2-4; 9 nucleotides agree with TRBD2. CDR3 length: 18 amino acids. CDR1 and CDR2 from the germline V gene are LGHNA and YNFKEQ. The J segment lost 2 bases and the V segment lost 0 bases, leaving 8 bases of the junction unmatched. For the CDR3, the DNA is TGTGCCAGCAGCCAAGATGTTGTAGCGGGAGTGACCAAAAACATTCAGTACTTC. It specifies CASSQDVVAGVTKNIQYF.

This clonotype was found many times. The chain links TRBV7-2 to TRBJ2-1, with D possibly being TRBD1 or TRBD2 (6 bases each). Germline loops: CDR1 SGHTA, CDR2 FQGNSA. Trimming removed 5 bases at V and 2 bases at J, with 7 bases between. This CDR3 contains 13 residues. The CDR3 protein is CASSRGAYNEQFF. The CDR3 DNA reads as TGTGCCAGCAGCAGGGGGGCCTACAATGAGCAGTTCTTC.

The chain couples TRBV19 to TRBJ2-7; possibly TRBD2 for D (6 bases). This CDR3 contains 16 residues. The V and J ends lost 5 bases and 2 bases respectively, with 19 bases between them. Germline CDR1 LNHDA, CDR2 SQIVND (reference sequence). The CDR3: CASSPAGGIVTYEQYF. The CDR3 nucleotides read TGTGCCAGTAGTCCAGCCGGGGGAATAGTCACCTACGAGCAGTACTTC. Together with reference TRBV19 and TRBJ2-7, the CDR3 gives the full variable domain: DGGITQSPKYLFRKEGQNVTLSCEQNLNHDAMYWYRQDPGQGLRLIYYSQIVNDFQKGDIAEGYSVSREKKESFPLTVTSAQKNPTAFYLCASSPAGGIVTYEQYFGPGTRLTVT.

Many counts were recorded for this clonotype. The chain couples TRBV25-1 to TRBJ2-3; TRBD1 matches at 7 bases. V was clipped by 5 bases and J by 9 bases; unmatched bases: 11. This CDR3 contains 14 residues. Germline CDR1 MGHDK, CDR2 SYGVNS. The CDR3 loop reads CASSPGTVSLTQYF. The CDR3 DNA sequence: TGTGCCAGCAGTCCCGGGACAGTTTCCCTGACGCAGTATTTT.

This clonotype was recorded many times. The gene calls are TRBV20-1 and TRBJ2-4; the D is unclear. Per the germline V gene, CDR1 is DFQATT and CDR2 is SNEGSKA (reference sequence). The CDR3 has 13 residues. V lost 6 bases to trimming and J lost 0 bases, with 9 bases between them. The CDR3 spells CSAERVAKNIQYF. The CDR3 nucleotides are TGCAGTGCCGAACGTGTAGCCAAAAACATTCAGTACTTC.

This clonotype was counted at least ten times. The chain uses TRBV12-3 or TRBV12-4 and TRBJ2-1; 7 nucleotides align to TRBD1. V was pared by 0 bases and J by 10 bases, with 6 bases of the junction left unmatched. The CDR3 extends over 14 amino acids. Here the CDR3 DNA reads TGTGCCAGCAGTTTAGCGGGAGTGGGACAGGAGCAGTTCTTC. Translated, it gives CASSLAGVGQEQFF.

This clonotype was seen many times. The rearrangement joins TRBV5-1 to TRBJ2-2; D may be TRBD1 (7 bases). V gave up 6 bases and J gave up 4 bases, with 13 bases separating them. CDR3 length: 14 residues. Germline V gives CDR1 SGHRS, CDR2 YFSETQ. CDR3 sequence (DNA): TGCGCCAGCACCCCCCAGGGGGGCACCGGGGAGCTGTTTTTT. Protein: CASTPQGGTGELFF.

Here the CDR3 DNA reads TGTGCCAGCAGTGAATGGGGACAGGGCACCGGGGAGCTGTTTTTT. This translates into CASSEWGQGTGELFF. The chain recombines TRBV25-1 with TRBJ2-2; 9 bases line up with TRBD1. Trimming cost V 1 base and J 4 bases; bases outside gene matches: 1. The CDR3 length is 15 residues. Per germline, CDR1 MGHDK and CDR2 SYGVNS.

This clonotype has a handful of counts. This chain links TRBV20-1 with TRBJ2-7, with TRBD2 as a possible D gene (5 bases). Trimming cost V 4 bases and J 6 bases, with 16 bases left between them. Germline CDR1 is DFQATT and CDR2 is SNEGSKA (reference sequence). This CDR3 is 13 amino acids long. The CDR3 loop is CSATGPSAVEQYF. In nucleotides, the CDR3 is TGCAGTGCTACCGGGCCATCAGCGGTCGAGCAGTACTTC.

This clonotype was seen many times. V usage is TRBV28 and J usage is TRBJ2-1; 11 bases are a match to TRBD2. Trimming cost V 6 bases and J 9 bases; bases outside gene matches: 16. The CDR3 length is 17 residues. Per the germline V gene, CDR1 is MDHEN and CDR2 is SYDVKM. Here the CDR3 DNA reads TGTGCCAGCAGAGCGGGACTAGCGGCCCCAACGTCTACTGAGCAGTTCTTC. Translation: CASRAGLAAPTSTEQFF.

The table lists this clonotype with many counts. CDR3 DNA sequence: TGTGCCAGCAGTTACCGGACAGCTCTGGGCGCCAACGTCCTGACTTTC. It translates to CASSYRTALGANVLTF. The V call is TRBV6-2 or TRBV6-3, the J call TRBJ2-6; maybe TRBD1 (6 bases). V lost 2 bases and J lost 7, with 15 bases in between. Germline loops: CDR1 MNHEY, CDR2 SVGEGT. The CDR3 runs 16 residues.

This clonotype was recorded many times. This rearrangement joins TRBV5-1 to TRBJ2-7, with TRBD1 identical over 10 bases. V lost 4 bases and J lost 7; bases outside the gene matches: 8. CDR1 and CDR2 (germline): SGHRS, YFSETQ. CDR3 length: 14 amino acids. The CDR3 is CASSPGTGDTEQYF. The CDR3 region has the DNA TGCGCCAGCAGCCCCGGGACAGGGGATACTGAGCAGTACTTC.

This clonotype showed up many times. This sequence joins TRBV7-8 and TRBJ2-3; the match to TRBD2 covers 14 bases. The junction had 7 bases not matched to a gene; V was cut back by 5 bases and J by 9 bases. The germline V gene encodes CDR1 SGHVS and CDR2 FQNEAQ. This CDR3 has 15 residues. CDR3 protein: CASSETSGRASTQYF. The DNA for the CDR3 is TGTGCCAGCAGCGAGACTAGCGGGAGGGCCTCCACGCAGTATTTT.

The V gene is TRBV4-2, the J gene TRBJ2-2, with D possibly matching TRBD1 (5 bases). CDR3 size: 12 residues. The germline V gene encodes CDR1 LGHNA and CDR2 YNFKEQ. Between the trimmed V and J ends, which lost 11 bases and 6 bases, there was a span of 13 bases. The CDR3 region has the DNA TGTGCCTCCGGCTTAGGGGCCGGGGAGCTGTTTTTT. Protein sequence: CASGLGAGELFF.

This clonotype came up many times. V gene TRBV7-2 combines with J gene TRBJ2-3; D gene uncertain. Germline V CDR1 and CDR2: SGHTA, FQGNSA. CDR3 length: 15 residues. V lost 4 bases to trimming and J lost 0 bases, with 11 bases between them. The CDR3 DNA is TGTGCCAGCAGCTCAGACCCGATTAGCACAGATACGCAGTATTTT. This encodes CASSSDPISTDTQYF.

This clonotype was detected ten times or more. This sequence joins TRBV15 and TRBJ1-4, with TRBD1 as a possible D gene (6 bases). CDR1 and CDR2 (germline): LNHNV, YYDKDF (reference sequence). Trimming took off 5 bases at V and 0 bases at J, with 13 bases between the two ends. CDR3 size: 16 residues. The CDR3 DNA reads as TGTGCCACCAGCGGATTAACAGGGTCAACTAATGAAAAACTGTTTTTT. It is translated as CATSGLTGSTNEKLFF. The full variable domain, in which reference TRBV15 and TRBJ1-4 provide the parts outside the CDR3, is DAMVIQNPRYQVTQFGKPVTLSCSQTLNHNVMYWYQQKSSQAPKLLFHYYDKDFNNEADTPDNFQSRRPNTSFCFLDIRSPGLGDTAMYLCATSGLTGSTNEKLFFGSGTQLSVL.

This clonotype was detected many times. This sequence joins TRBV20-1 and TRBJ1-5, with a possible D match to TRBD1 (5 bases). From germline, CDR1 is DFQATT and CDR2 SNEGSKA (reference sequence). Between the trimmed V and J ends, which lost 0 bases and 7 bases, there was a span of 16 bases. CDR3 size: 15 residues. CDR3 sequence (DNA): TGCAGTGCTAGAGAAGGGGCTAGGGGAGCGCAGCCCCAGCATTTT. It codes for CSAREGARGAQPQHF.

This clonotype was observed at least ten times. V is TRBV20-1 and J is TRBJ1-1; possibly TRBD1 for D (6 bases). The CDR3 runs to 15 residues. Germline V CDR1 and CDR2: DFQATT, SNEGSKA (reference sequence). Trimming took off 3 bases at V and 3 bases at J, with 17 bases between the two ends. CDR3 loop: CSARGGTLRDTEAFF. In DNA, the CDR3 is TGCAGTGCTAGGGGGGGCACTCTACGGGACACTGAAGCTTTCTTT.

The gene calls are TRBV6-4 and TRBJ2-1; no firm D call. This CDR3 region has 16 residues. Germline-derived CDR1 and CDR2 are MRHNA and SNTAGT. V was cut by 0 bases and J by 8 bases, with 17 bases left in between. The CDR3, as DNA: TGTGCCAGCAGTGACTCGGGCGAGTCCTTGGCCCATGAGCAGTTCTTC. This translates into CASSDSGESLAHEQFF.

The table lists this clonotype with a few counts. This rearrangement joins TRBV20-1 to TRBJ2-1, with unresolved D. This CDR3 has 11 amino acids. Trimming left V 4 bases short and J 12 bases short, with 13 bases between. Germline CDR1 DFQATT, CDR2 SNEGSKA (reference sequence). In DNA, the CDR3 is TGCAGTGCTACGGACCGTCAACGGCAGTTCTTC. Amino acids: CSATDRQRQFF.